Sequencing of this T cell receptor (beta chain) was carried out in a study of response to subunit inactivated influenza vaccine. This CDR3 region has 12 residues. Germline-derived CDR1 and CDR2 are SGHTA and FQGTGA. V lost 2 bases and J 14 bases, leaving 14 bases between the germline ends. General observations from the study: Authors suggested few new T cells are recruited by each seasonal influenza vaccination.

As regards this clonotype: Its antigen remains unidentified.

TCRdb independently ran MiXCR on the RT-PCR reads; one entry per CDR3 protein. This sample has hundreds of thousands of distinct CDR3 sequences, with roughly 10% found just once. The chain joins TRBV7-3 to TRBJ2-3; D gene ambiguous. Material: PBMCs from blood, obtained on the day of vaccination. The source is a man over 45 who received an inactivated influenza vaccine. CDR3 nucleotide sequence: TGTGCCAGCAGCTTAGGTGACAATCGACGGTATTTT. Amino acids: CASSLGDNRRYF.